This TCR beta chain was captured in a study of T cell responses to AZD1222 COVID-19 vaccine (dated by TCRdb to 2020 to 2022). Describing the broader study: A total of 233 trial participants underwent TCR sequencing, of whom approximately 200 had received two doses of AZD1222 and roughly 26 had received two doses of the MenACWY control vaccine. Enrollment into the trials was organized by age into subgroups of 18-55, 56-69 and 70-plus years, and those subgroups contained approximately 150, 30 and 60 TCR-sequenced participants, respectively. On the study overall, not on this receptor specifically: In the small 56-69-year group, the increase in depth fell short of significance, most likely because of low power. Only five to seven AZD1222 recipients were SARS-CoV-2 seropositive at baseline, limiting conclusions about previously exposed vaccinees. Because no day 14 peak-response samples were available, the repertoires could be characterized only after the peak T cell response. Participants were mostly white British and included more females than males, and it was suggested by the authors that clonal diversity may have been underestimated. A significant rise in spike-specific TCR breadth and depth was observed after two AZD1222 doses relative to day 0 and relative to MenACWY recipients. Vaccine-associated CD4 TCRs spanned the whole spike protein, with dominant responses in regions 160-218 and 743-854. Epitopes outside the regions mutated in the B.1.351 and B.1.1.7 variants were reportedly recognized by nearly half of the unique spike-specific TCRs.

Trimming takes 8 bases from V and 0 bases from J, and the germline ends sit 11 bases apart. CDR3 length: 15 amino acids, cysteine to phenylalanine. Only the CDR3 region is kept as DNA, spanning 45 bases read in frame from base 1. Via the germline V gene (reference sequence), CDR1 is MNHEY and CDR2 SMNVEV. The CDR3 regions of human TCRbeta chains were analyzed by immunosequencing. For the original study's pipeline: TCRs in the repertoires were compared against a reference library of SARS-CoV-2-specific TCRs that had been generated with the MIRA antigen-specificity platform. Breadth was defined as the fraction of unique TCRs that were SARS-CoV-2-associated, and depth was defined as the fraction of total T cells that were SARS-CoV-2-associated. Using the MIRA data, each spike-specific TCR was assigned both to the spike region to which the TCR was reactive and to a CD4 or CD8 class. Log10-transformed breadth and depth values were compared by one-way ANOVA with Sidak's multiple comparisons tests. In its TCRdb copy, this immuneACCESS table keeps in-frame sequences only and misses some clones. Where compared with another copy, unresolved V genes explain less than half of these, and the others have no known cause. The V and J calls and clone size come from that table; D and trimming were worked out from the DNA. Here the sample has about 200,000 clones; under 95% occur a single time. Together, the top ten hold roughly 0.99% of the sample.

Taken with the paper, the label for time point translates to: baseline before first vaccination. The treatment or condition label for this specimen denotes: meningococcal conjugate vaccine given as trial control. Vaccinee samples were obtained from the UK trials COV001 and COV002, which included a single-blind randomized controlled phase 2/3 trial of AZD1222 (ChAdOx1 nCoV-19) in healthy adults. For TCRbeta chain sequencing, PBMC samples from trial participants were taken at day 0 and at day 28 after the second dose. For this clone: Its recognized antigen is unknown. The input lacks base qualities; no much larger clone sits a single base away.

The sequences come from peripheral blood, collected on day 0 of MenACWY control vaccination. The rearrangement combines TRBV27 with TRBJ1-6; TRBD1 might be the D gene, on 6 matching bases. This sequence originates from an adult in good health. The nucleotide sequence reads TGTGCCAGCGCCGACAGGCCCTCCTATAATTCACCCCTCCACTTT. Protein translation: CASADRPSYNSPLHF.